The sequence of this TCR beta chain was determined in a study of T-cell memory formation after mild COVID-19. Study summary: Largely donor-specific sequence clusters came from two donors.

This CDR3 is built from 15 residues. The V gene lost 0 bases and the J gene lost 5 bases, with 11 bases spanning the gap. Germline V gene data show CDR1 as SGDLS and CDR2 as YYNGEE. Using its own MiXCR run on the 5' RACE reads, TCRdb lists one record per CDR3 protein. This table has more than 400,000 distinct CDR3 sequences, roughly 18% appearing once. Study observations and caveats: Pre-infection memory held some responding clones, suggesting pre-existing cross-reactive T cells responded.

This clonotype occurred a few times. Antigen: not known. The sequence was obtained from an adult woman who had mild COVID-19 (a few samples of this study predate the infection). Cell type and time point are not known. The rearrangement joins TRBV9 to TRBJ2-2; D is unresolved. The specimen was PBMCs or a T cell subset sorted from them (not recorded which). DNA for the CDR3: TGTGCCAGCAGCGTAGGGCTCCTGCCGACCGGGGAGCTGTTTTTT. Its translation is CASSVGLLPTGELFF.